This T cell receptor (beta chain) stems from a study of T cell repertoires in urothelial bladder cancer. Study-wide results and limits: Urothelial carcinoma specimens: median around 5,600 T cells versus about 26,000 in benign. In carcinoma specimens, a single clone made up to roughly 17% of infiltrating lymphocytes.

The CDR3 extends over 14 amino acids. The V gene end was trimmed by 5 bases and the J gene end by 5 bases; junction bases not matched to a gene: 7. Germline lookup yields CDR1 SGHDT and CDR2 YYEEEE. Concerning this clone itself: What it binds is unknown.

TCRdb keeps only in-frame clones here, not all; method: immunoSEQ multiplex PCR. The sample lists about 14,000 clones, 66% occurring once. Material: tumor-infiltrating cells from bladder cancer. This receptor was identified in a human donor with urothelial carcinoma. The J gene is TRBJ2-5, the V gene TRBV5-6; 9 bases agree with TRBD1. CDR3 coding DNA: TGTGCCAGCAGTCGGACAGGGGCATTGGAGACCCAGTACTTC. It yields the protein CASSRTGALETQYF.